Listed here are 17 T cell receptor beta chains from one sample, sequenced in a study of CD8 T cells in ankylosing spondylitis. Points from the study as a whole: Ankylosing spondylitis blood appeared to be characterized by a TCR beta motif of under 10 highly homologous variants.

No cognate antigen is known for these TCRs. Via MiXCR, TCRdb re-called the 5' RACE reads, giving one row per CDR3 protein. This sample has about 540,000 distinct CDR3 sequences, with 9.5% to 15% found just once. Sequencing was carried out using blood, either unsorted or a sorted T cell fraction (not recorded which). The receptors shown here come from a male donor with ankylosing spondylitis.

This clonotype occurred a few times. V is TRBV7-8 and J is TRBJ1-1; TRBD1 might be the D (5 bases). Germline lookup yields CDR1 SGHVS and CDR2 FQNEAQ. This CDR3 contains 11 residues. Trimming removed 3 bases from V and 8 bases from J, with 7 bases in between. CDR3 coding DNA: TGTGCCAGCAGCTTCCAGGGCGAAGCTTTCTTT. Translation gives CASSFQGEAFF.

This sequence joins TRBV18 and TRBJ2-1; D possibly corresponds to TRBD2 (5 bases). The CDR3 loop spans 16 amino acids. Germline values: CDR1 KGHSH, CDR2 LQKENI. Trimming cost V 0 bases and J 7 bases, with 16 bases left between them. The CDR3 here is CASSPPVAADMNEQFF. CDR3 DNA: TGTGCCAGCTCACCACCGGTCGCAGCGGATATGAATGAGCAGTTCTTC.

This clonotype was counted a single time. This could be a read error, since a much larger clone is one nucleotide away. The chain recombines TRBV4-2 with TRBJ1-3; the D is unclear. The germline gives CDR1 LGHNA, CDR2 YNFKEQ. This CDR3 has 16 amino acids. The V gene lost 4 bases and the J gene lost 2 bases, with 15 bases spanning the gap. CDR3 bases: TGTGCCAGCAGCCTCAAGAGGGAATTAACTGGAAACACCATATATTTT. This codes for CASSLKRELTGNTIYF.

This chain joins TRBV20-1 and TRBJ2-7; weak D call: TRBD2 (5 bases). CDR1 and CDR2 from the germline V gene are DFQATT and SNEGSKA (reference sequence). The CDR3 is made up of 14 amino acids. The V end lost 0 bases, the J end lost 0 bases, and 9 bases lay between the germline ends. The CDR3 nucleotides are TGCAGTGCTAGAGATAGCGCCAGCTCCTACGAGCAGTACTTC. Its translation is CSARDSASSYEQYF.

This clonotype appeared a few times. This chain connects TRBV11-3 to TRBJ1-1; D is undetermined. There are 15 residues in the CDR3. Trimming stripped 2 bases from V and 3 bases from J, with 13 bases between. Germline V lookup: CDR1 SGHNT, CDR2 YENEEA. CDR3 amino acids: CASSLNSLRDTEAFF. The CDR3 DNA reads as TGTGCCAGCAGCTTAAACAGCCTGAGGGACACTGAAGCTTTCTTT.

This clonotype was observed a handful of times. The chain has TRBV5-1 and TRBJ2-2, with D perhaps TRBD2 (6 bases). Germline lookup yields CDR1 SGHRS and CDR2 YFSETQ. This CDR3 comprises 15 residues. V was clipped by 5 bases and J by 4 bases, with 15 bases between them. CDR3: CASSPHGGTTGELFF. The CDR3 DNA reads as TGCGCCAGCAGTCCGCATGGGGGGACCACCGGGGAGCTGTTTTTT.

The rearrangement joins TRBV10-2 to TRBJ2-5; 7 bases match TRBD1. Losses at the gene ends were 3 bases for V and 1 base for J; bases not matched to a gene: 2. CDR1 and CDR2 from the germline V gene are WSHSY and SAAADI. This CDR3 is 14 amino acids long. CDR3 nucleotide sequence: TGCGCCAGCAGTGAAGGACAGGCCCAAGAGACCCAGTACTTC. Protein sequence: CASSEGQAQETQYF.

The sample holds a few counts of this clonotype. The chain joins TRBV29-1 to TRBJ2-3; D gene unclear. The CDR3 covers 11 residues. With 7 bases removed from V and 2 bases from J, the gap between germline ends came to 7 bases. Germline V gene data show CDR1 as SQVTM and CDR2 as ANQGSEA. The chain's CDR3 is CSADNTDTQYF. As DNA, the CDR3 is TGCAGCGCCGACAACACAGATACGCAGTATTTT.

This clonotype was picked up many times. CDR3 amino acids: CASSIGTGTDTQYF. The CDR3 nucleotides are TGCGCCAGCAGCATTGGGACGGGCACAGATACGCAGTATTTT. This sequence joins TRBV5-1 and TRBJ2-3; D possibly uses TRBD1 or TRBD2 (5 bases each). V shed 4 bases and J shed 1 base, with 10 bases lying between them. CDR3 size: 14 residues. Germline V CDR1 and CDR2: SGHRS, YFSETQ.

The table lists this clonotype with a few counts. The CDR3 DNA is TGCAGTGCGGGAGGGTCAGGGGCCAAGGCGCAGTATTTT. Translating it yields CSAGGSGAKAQYF. The chain couples TRBV20-1 to TRBJ2-3, with a tentative D call TRBD2 (7 bases). The germline V gene has CDR1 DFQATT and CDR2 SNEGSKA (reference sequence). The CDR3 runs to 13 residues. Trimming pared 6 bases from V and 10 bases from J, leaving 20 bases between.

At least ten counts were recorded for this clonotype. V is TRBV12-3 or TRBV12-4 and J is TRBJ2-7; no definite D call. V lost 6 bases, J lost 5 bases, and 11 bases lay in between. The CDR3 covers 12 residues. CDR3 amino acids: CASSLNLHEQYF. In DNA, the CDR3 is TGTGCCAGCAGCCTAAATCTCCACGAGCAGTACTTC.

This clonotype has ten or more counts. This chain links TRBV5-1 with TRBJ2-1, with 7 bases aligning to TRBD1. Germline V CDR1 and CDR2: SGHRS, YFSETQ. V gave up 0 bases and J gave up 4 bases; unmatched junction bases: 10. The CDR3 extends over 17 amino acids. The CDR3 DNA reads as TGCGCCAGCAGCTTGGGTCCACAGGGGACAATTTACAATGAGCAGTTCTTC. Translated, it gives CASSLGPQGTIYNEQFF.

This clonotype came up a few times. The chain joins TRBV10-3 to TRBJ2-3; tentative D call: TRBD1 (5 bases). Trimming took off 3 bases at V and 6 bases at J, with 13 bases between the two ends. The CDR3 sequence is 14 residues long. Per germline, CDR1 ENHRY and CDR2 SYGVKD. The chain's CDR3 is CAISDRDGGDTQYF. The CDR3 coding sequence is TGTGCCATCAGTGACAGGGATGGCGGTGATACGCAGTATTTT.

The chain uses TRBV10-3 and TRBJ2-7; no clear D gene. The CDR3 is made up of 14 amino acids. V lost 6 bases, J lost 1 base, and 13 bases lay in between. Germline values: CDR1 ENHRY, CDR2 SYGVKD. CDR3 nucleotide sequence: TGTGCCATCAGCGAGCCCGCTGAATCCTACGAGCAGTACTTC. Translation: CAISEPAESYEQYF.

This clonotype turned up a few times. J is TRBJ2-1 and V is TRBV3-1; TRBD2 matches at 7 bases. CDR1 and CDR2 (germline): LGHDT, YNNKEL (reference sequence). V was clipped by 5 bases and J by 0 bases; unmatched bases: 10. The CDR3 totals 17 residues. CDR3 sequence reads: CASSSRNLADSYNEQFF. As DNA, the CDR3 is TGTGCCAGCAGCTCAAGGAACCTAGCGGACTCCTACAATGAGCAGTTCTTC.

This chain uses TRBV29-1 with TRBJ1-1; a possible D gene is TRBD1 (5 bases). The CDR3 sequence is 10 residues long. Per germline, CDR1 SQVTM and CDR2 ANQGSEA. The ends were cut back, 7 bases at V and 4 bases at J, with 7 bases in the middle. The CDR3 coding sequence is TGCAGCGCCCAGGGCACTGAAGCTTTCTTT. Residues: CSAQGTEAFF.

V gene TRBV27 combines with J gene TRBJ2-7; 9 bases fit TRBD1. CDR1 is MNHEY and CDR2 is SMNVEV in the germline V gene (reference sequence). V shed 7 bases and J 4 bases; nucleotides not matched to a gene: 11. The CDR3 consists of 15 residues. The DNA for the CDR3 is TGTGCCAGCAATCTATACAGGGGGCATTGGTACGAGCAGTACTTC. Its translation: CASNLYRGHWYEQYF.